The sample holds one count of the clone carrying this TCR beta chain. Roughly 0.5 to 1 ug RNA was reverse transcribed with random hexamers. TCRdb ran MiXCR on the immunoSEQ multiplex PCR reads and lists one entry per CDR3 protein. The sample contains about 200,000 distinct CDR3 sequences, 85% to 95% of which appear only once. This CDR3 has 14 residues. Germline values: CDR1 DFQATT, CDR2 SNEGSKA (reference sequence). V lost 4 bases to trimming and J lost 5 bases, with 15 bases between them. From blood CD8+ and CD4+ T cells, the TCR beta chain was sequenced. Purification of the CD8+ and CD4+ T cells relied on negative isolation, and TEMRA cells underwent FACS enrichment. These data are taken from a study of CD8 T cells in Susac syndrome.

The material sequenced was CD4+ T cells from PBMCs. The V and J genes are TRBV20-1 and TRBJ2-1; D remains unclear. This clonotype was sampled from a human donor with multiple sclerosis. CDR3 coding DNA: TGCAGTGCTACCGGGCCGCAGGCGGACAATGAGCAGTTCTTC. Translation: CSATGPQADNEQFF.